These 4 T cell receptor beta chains were sequenced from one sample in a study of CD8 T cells in ankylosing spondylitis. TCRdb used MiXCR to reprocess the 5' RACE reads, holding one entry per CDR3 protein. This sample has fewer than 250,000 distinct CDR3 sequences, with 10% to 13% found just once. The sample was blood, either unsorted or a sorted T cell fraction (not recorded which). The receptors stem from a male donor with ankylosing spondylitis or in good health (not recorded which).

This clonotype was counted at least ten times. The chain couples TRBV15 to TRBJ1-6, with D uncertain. The germline V gene encodes CDR1 LNHNV and CDR2 YYDKDF (reference sequence). V was trimmed by 1 base and J by 7 bases, leaving 14 bases between them. This CDR3 is 16 amino acids long. In DNA, the CDR3 is TGTGCCACCAGCAGAGCTGGGCCAGCGAACAATTCACCCCTCCACTTT. It codes for CATSRAGPANNSPLHF. The full variable domain, completed using reference TRBV15 and TRBJ1-6, is DAMVIQNPRYQVTQFGKPVTLSCSQTLNHNVMYWYQQKSSQAPKLLFHYYDKDFNNEADTPDNFQSRRPNTSFCFLDIRSPGLGDTAMYLCATSRAGPANNSPLHFGNGTRLTVT.

The chain couples TRBV5-1 to TRBJ1-6, with D perhaps matching TRBD1 (5 bases). Trimming stripped 2 bases from V and 8 bases from J, with 11 bases between. The CDR3 sequence is 14 residues long. In germline, CDR1 is SGHRS, CDR2 YFSETQ. The CDR3 loop reads CASSFSREDSPLHF. CDR3 bases: TGCGCCAGCAGCTTCAGCAGGGAGGATTCACCCCTCCACTTT. Drawing the rest from reference TRBV5-1 and TRBJ1-6, the complete variable domain is KAGVTQTPRYLIKTRGQQVTLSCSPISGHRSVSWYQQTPGQGLQFLFEYFSETQRNKGNFPGRFSGRQFSNSRSEMNVSTLELGDSALYLCASSFSREDSPLHFGNGTRLTVT.

This clonotype was detected ten times or more. This chain connects TRBV12-3 or TRBV12-4 to TRBJ2-5; D is uncertain. The germline V and J ends were trimmed by 6 bases and 5 bases, with 13 bases remaining between them. CDR3 size: 13 residues. The CDR3 reads CASSQNRWETQYF. The CDR3 DNA is TGTGCCAGCAGCCAAAACAGATGGGAGACCCAGTACTTC.

This clonotype was seen ten or more times. The chain carries TRBV9 and TRBJ2-3; D perhaps matches TRBD2 (5 bases). Trimming shortened V by 0 bases and J by 7 bases, and 12 bases separated the two germline ends. Germline CDR1 is SGDLS and CDR2 is YYNGEE. This CDR3 has 14 amino acids. CDR3 residues: CASSVGSGSYTQYF. The CDR3 region has the DNA TGTGCCAGCAGCGTAGGAAGCGGAAGTTATACGCAGTATTTT.